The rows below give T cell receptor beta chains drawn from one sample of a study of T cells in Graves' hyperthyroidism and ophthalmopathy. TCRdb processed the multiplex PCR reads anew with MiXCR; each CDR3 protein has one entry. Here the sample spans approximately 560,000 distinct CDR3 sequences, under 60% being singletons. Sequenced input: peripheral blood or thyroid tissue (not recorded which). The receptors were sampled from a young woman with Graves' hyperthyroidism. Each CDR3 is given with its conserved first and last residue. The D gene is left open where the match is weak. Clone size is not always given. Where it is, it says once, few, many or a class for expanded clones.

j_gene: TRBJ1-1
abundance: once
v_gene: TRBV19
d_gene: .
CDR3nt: TGTGCCAGCTTGTCGGCGGGAGAAGCTTTCTTT
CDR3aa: CASLSAGEAFF

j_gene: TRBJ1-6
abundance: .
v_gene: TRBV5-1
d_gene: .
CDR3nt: TGCGCCAGCAGGGCCCGGGTAGACCATAATTCACCCCTCCACTTT
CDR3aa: CASRARVDHNSPLHF

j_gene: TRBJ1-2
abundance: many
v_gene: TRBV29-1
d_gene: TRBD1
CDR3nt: TGCAGCGTTGTAATACAGGGGGCGGACTATGGCTACACCTTC
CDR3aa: CSVVIQGADYGYTF

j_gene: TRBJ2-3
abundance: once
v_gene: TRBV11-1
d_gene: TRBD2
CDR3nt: TGTGCCAGCAGCTTTACTAGCGGCACAGATACGCAGTATTTT
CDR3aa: CASSFTSGTDTQYF

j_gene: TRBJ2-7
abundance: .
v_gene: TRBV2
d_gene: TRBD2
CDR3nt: TGTGCCAGCAGTTTACCAGCGGGAGGGCCGATCGAGCAGTACTTC
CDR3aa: CASSLPAGGPIEQYF

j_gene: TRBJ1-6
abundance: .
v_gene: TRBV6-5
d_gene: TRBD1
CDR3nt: TGTGCCAGCAGTTACTTATCACCGGGACAGGGAAGTTCACCCCTCCACTTT
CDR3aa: CASSYLSPGQGSSPLHF

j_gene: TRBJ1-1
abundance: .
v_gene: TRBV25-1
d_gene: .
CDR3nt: TGTGCCAGCGTTGCCCGGGACAACACTGAAGCTTTCTTT
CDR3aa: CASVARDNTEAFF

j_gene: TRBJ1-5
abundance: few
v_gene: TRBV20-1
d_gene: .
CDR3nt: TGCAGTGCTAGTCCCGATAGCAATCAGCCCCAGCATTTT
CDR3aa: CSASPDSNQPQHF

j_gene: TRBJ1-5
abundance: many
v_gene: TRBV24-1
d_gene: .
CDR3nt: TGTGCCACCAGTGATTTAGGGGACAATCAGCCCCAGCATTTT
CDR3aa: CATSDLGDNQPQHF

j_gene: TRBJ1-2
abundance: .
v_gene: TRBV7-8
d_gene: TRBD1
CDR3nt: TGTGCCAGCAGCTTTGGGACAGTTGGCTACACCTTC
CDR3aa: CASSFGTVGYTF

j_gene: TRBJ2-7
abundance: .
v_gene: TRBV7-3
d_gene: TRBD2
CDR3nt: TGCGCCAGCAGCCAGGGACTAGCGGGCCTCTCCTACGAGCAGTACTTC
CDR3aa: CASSQGLAGLSYEQYF

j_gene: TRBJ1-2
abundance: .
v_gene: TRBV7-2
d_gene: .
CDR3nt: TGCGCCAGCAGCCGGCCTGGGGAGCTATGGGGCTACACCTTC
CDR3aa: CASSRPGELWGYTF

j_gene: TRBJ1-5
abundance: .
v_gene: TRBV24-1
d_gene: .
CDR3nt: TGTGCCACCAGTGACGCCACTAGAAGCCAAGAGACCCAGCATTTT
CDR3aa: CATSDATRSQETQHF

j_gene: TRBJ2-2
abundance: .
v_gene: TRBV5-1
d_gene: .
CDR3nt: TGCGCCAGCAGTCTGCAGGCCGCCACCGGGGAGCTGTTTTTT
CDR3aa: CASSLQAATGELFF

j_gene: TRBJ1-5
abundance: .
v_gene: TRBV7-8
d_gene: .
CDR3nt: TGTGCCAGCAGTTTTGAAGGGGAGCAGCCCCAGCATTTT
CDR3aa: CASSFEGEQPQHF

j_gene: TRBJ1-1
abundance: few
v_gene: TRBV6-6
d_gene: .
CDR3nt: TGTGCCAGCAGCCAACGGGAGAACACTGAAGCTTTCTTT
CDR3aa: CASSQRENTEAFF

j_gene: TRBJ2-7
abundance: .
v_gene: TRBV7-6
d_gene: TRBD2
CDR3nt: TGTGCCAGCGGCTGGTACGCGGGAGGCTACGAGCAGTACTTC
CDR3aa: CASGWYAGGYEQYF

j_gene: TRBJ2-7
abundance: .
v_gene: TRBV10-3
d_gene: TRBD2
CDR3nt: TGTGCAACGGGGGAGCGGGAGTTCGAGCAGTACTTC
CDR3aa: CATGEREFEQYF

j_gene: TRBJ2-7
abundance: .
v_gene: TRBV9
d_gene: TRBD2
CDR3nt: TGTGCCAGCAGCGATAGCGGGAGGGTAGACGAGCAGTACTTC
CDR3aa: CASSDSGRVDEQYF

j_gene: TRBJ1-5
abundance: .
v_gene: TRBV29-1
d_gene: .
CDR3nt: TGCAGCTTAGGTTCGGGCAATCAGCCCCAGCATTTT
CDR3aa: CSLGSGNQPQHF

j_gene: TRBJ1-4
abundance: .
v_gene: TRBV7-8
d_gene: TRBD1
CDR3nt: TGTGCCAGCAGCTCGCAGGACAGGGGGCGGAAACTGTTTTTT
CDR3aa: CASSSQDRGRKLFF

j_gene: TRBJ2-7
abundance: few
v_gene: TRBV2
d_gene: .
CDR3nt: TGTGCCAGCAGTTATGACCCCAACGCCTACGAGCAGTACTTC
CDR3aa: CASSYDPNAYEQYF

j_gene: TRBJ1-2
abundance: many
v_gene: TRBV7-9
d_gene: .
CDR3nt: TGTGCCAGCAGTCCAGTGGCCCGAGGGGCGGACTATGGCTACACCTTC
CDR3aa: CASSPVARGADYGYTF

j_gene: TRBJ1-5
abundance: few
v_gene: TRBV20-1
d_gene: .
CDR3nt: TGCAGTGCTACAGGGGCCAATCAGCCCCAGCATTTT
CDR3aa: CSATGANQPQHF

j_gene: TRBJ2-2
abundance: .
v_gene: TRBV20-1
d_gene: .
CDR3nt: TGCAGTGCTAGAGTGTCAGGGGAGCTGTTTTTT
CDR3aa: CSARVSGELFF

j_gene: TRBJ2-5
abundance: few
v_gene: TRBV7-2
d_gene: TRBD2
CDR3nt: TGTGCCAGCAGCGAAAGCGGGATGGGCGAGACCCAGTACTTC
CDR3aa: CASSESGMGETQYF

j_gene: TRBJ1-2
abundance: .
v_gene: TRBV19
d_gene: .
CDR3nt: TGTGCCAGTAGTCGGACGGAGAGGGACTATTTCTACACCTTC
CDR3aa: CASSRTERDYFYTF